One and the same sample provided the 22 T cell receptor beta chains below, sequenced in a study of CD8 T cells in ankylosing spondylitis. The study's findings and limits: Made up of fewer than ten highly homologous variants, a TCR beta motif appeared characteristic of ankylosing spondylitis blood.

Their antigen targets remain unknown. TCRdb independently ran MiXCR on the 5' RACE reads; one entry per CDR3 protein. The sample has over 600,000 distinct CDR3 sequences; around 20% are singletons. The sequenced sample was blood, either unsorted or a sorted T cell fraction (not recorded which). The source of these receptors is a male donor with ankylosing spondylitis.

This chain uses TRBV12-3 or TRBV12-4 with TRBJ2-7; the D is unclear. The CDR3 consists of 12 residues. The V end was cut by 5 bases, the J end by 2 bases, with 7 bases between. The CDR3 spells CASSATAYEQYF. CDR3 nucleotides: TGTGCCAGCAGTGCCACGGCCTACGAGCAGTACTTC.

J is TRBJ1-3 and V is TRBV7-2, with no clear D. V lost 5 bases, J lost 0 bases, and 11 bases lay in between. This CDR3 has 15 residues. Germline V gene data show CDR1 as SGHTA and CDR2 as FQGNSA. In nucleotides, the CDR3 is TGTGCCAGCAGCCCGATGCCCAACTCTGGAAACACCATATATTTT. It specifies CASSPMPNSGNTIYF.

This clonotype showed up just a few times. V is TRBV4-1 and J is TRBJ2-1, with 8 bases fitting TRBD2. Unmatched junction bases numbered 10, after V lost 2 bases and J lost 10 bases. The CDR3 is 15 amino acids. Germline CDR1 and CDR2: MGHRA and YSYEKL. This CDR3 is CASSQPGLAPLEQFF. The CDR3 DNA reads as TGCGCCAGCAGCCAACCAGGACTAGCCCCCTTGGAGCAGTTCTTC.

This chain joins TRBV27 and TRBJ2-1; no clear D. This CDR3 contains 13 residues. CDR1 is MNHEY, CDR2 SMNVEV, per germline (reference sequence). The V and J ends lost 0 bases and 9 bases respectively, with 9 bases between them. CDR3 amino acids: CASSLSWGSEQFF. The CDR3 nucleotides are TGTGCCAGCAGTTTATCGTGGGGTAGTGAGCAGTTCTTC.

V gene TRBV20-1 combines with J gene TRBJ2-1, with a weak D call TRBD2 (6 bases). Germline CDR1 is DFQATT and CDR2 is SNEGSKA (reference sequence). Trimming left V 3 bases short and J 1 base short, with 10 bases between. This CDR3 is built from 14 residues. CDR3 coding DNA: TGCAGTGCTAGTTTAGGGAGGTCCTACAATGAGCAGTTCTTC. It yields the protein CSASLGRSYNEQFF.

This clonotype was seen more than once but under ten times. The chain employs TRBV28 and TRBJ1-4; 9 nucleotides match TRBD1. J was trimmed by 8 bases and V by 3 bases; bases with no gene match: 7. Germline V lookup: CDR1 MDHEN, CDR2 SYDVKM. The CDR3 is 15 amino acids. Here the CDR3 reads CASSFTTGGGEKLFF. The CDR3 DNA follows: TGTGCCAGCAGTTTTACGACAGGGGGAGGGGAAAAACTGTTTTTT.

The genes are TRBV11-1 and TRBJ2-2; 7 positions agree with TRBD2. Trimming took 5 bases from V and 5 from J; bases not matched to a gene: 17. The germline V gene has CDR1 SGHAT and CDR2 FQDESV (reference sequence). The CDR3 runs 18 residues. The CDR3 DNA follows: TGTGCCAGCAGCCCCCCTGAGGGGCGCGGGAGTCGGACCGGGGAGCTGTTTTTT. This gives the protein CASSPPEGRGSRTGELFF.

This clonotype was found a few times. The chain links TRBV12-3 or TRBV12-4 to TRBJ1-5; D call uncertain. CDR3 length: 13 amino acids. Trimming removed 7 bases from V and 0 bases from J, with 7 bases in between. The CDR3 region has the DNA TGTGCCAGCACAGCTTATAGCAATCAGCCCCAGCATTTT. This encodes CASTAYSNQPQHF.

This clonotype came up a few times. The chain has TRBV15 and TRBJ2-1; D remains ambiguous. V gave up 5 bases and J gave up 4 bases, with 15 bases separating them. Per the germline V gene, CDR1 is LNHNV and CDR2 is YYDKDF (reference sequence). The CDR3 runs to 15 residues. The CDR3 DNA reads TGTGCCACCAGCCCCCGCCCTGAGTCTTACAATGAGCAGTTCTTC. Translated: CATSPRPESYNEQFF.

The chain recombines TRBV5-1 with TRBJ2-3, with a possible D match to TRBD2 (6 bases). The V and J ends lost 0 bases and 8 bases respectively, with 19 bases between them. The CDR3 is 16 residues long. From germline, CDR1 is SGHRS and CDR2 YFSETQ. The CDR3 DNA follows: TGCGCCAGCAGCTTGGCGGGGCGGGAACCCGTTTCTACGCAGTATTTT. Amino acid sequence: CASSLAGREPVSTQYF.

This clonotype showed up many times. The chain is built from TRBV5-6 and TRBJ1-1, with a tentative D call TRBD1 (6 bases). Trimming took off 4 bases at V and 0 bases at J, with 13 bases between the two ends. Germline-derived CDR1 and CDR2 are SGHDT and YYEEEE. There are 15 residues in the CDR3. CDR3 in DNA: TGTGCCAGCAGCCTCTCGGGACATTTGAACACTGAAGCTTTCTTT. It yields the protein CASSLSGHLNTEAFF.

This clonotype has just a few counts. This chain connects TRBV4-1 to TRBJ2-7; tentative D call: TRBD1 (5 bases). Germline assignment: CDR1 MGHRA and CDR2 YSYEKL. Trimming took off 3 bases at V and 5 bases at J, with 11 bases between the two ends. This CDR3 has 13 residues. This CDR3 is CASSHPQGHEQYF. CDR3 nucleotide sequence: TGCGCCAGCAGCCATCCGCAGGGCCACGAGCAGTACTTC.

This clonotype was counted only a few times. This chain joins TRBV29-1 and TRBJ1-1; tentative D call: TRBD1 (5 bases). Germline V gene sequence: CDR1 SQVTM, CDR2 ANQGSEA. The CDR3 contains 13 residues. With 6 bases removed from V and 4 bases from J, the gap between germline ends came to 15 bases. CDR3 sequence: CSVNTGTRTEAFF. The CDR3, as DNA: TGCAGCGTAAATACCGGGACCCGCACTGAAGCTTTCTTT.

The CDR3 DNA is TGTGCCAGCAGCTTAAGCCAGGGCTTAGATACGCAGTATTTT. Protein sequence: CASSLSQGLDTQYF. The chain employs TRBV7-3 and TRBJ2-3; D is perhaps TRBD1 (5 bases). The CDR3 runs 14 residues. With 1 base removed from V and 5 bases from J, the gap between germline ends came to 10 bases. In germline, CDR1 is SGHTA, CDR2 FQGTGA.

This sequence joins TRBV12-3 or TRBV12-4 and TRBJ1-5, with D perhaps TRBD1 (6 bases). V was pared by 4 bases and J by 2 bases, with 12 bases between. The CDR3 sequence is 15 residues long. CDR3 in amino acids: CASSWGGLGNQPQHF. The CDR3, as DNA: TGTGCCAGCAGTTGGGGGGGGCTGGGCAATCAGCCCCAGCATTTT.

The chain uses TRBV19 and TRBJ1-2; weak D call: TRBD1 (6 bases). Germline V gene sequence: CDR1 LNHDA, CDR2 SQIVND (reference sequence). Trimming removed 4 bases at V and 5 bases at J, with 14 bases between. This CDR3 is 14 amino acids long. Written as DNA, the CDR3 is TGTGCCAGTAGTAGACAAATTCAGGGGTATGGCTACACCTTC. This encodes CASSRQIQGYGYTF.

This clonotype was observed a few times. This chain joins TRBV24-1 and TRBJ1-2, with 8 positions matching TRBD1. V lost 3 bases, J lost 4 bases, and 3 bases stayed unmatched. In germline, CDR1 is KGHDR, CDR2 SFDVKD. There are 14 residues in the CDR3. CDR3 bases: TGTGCCACCAGTGATCCGGGACAGGCCTATGGCTACACCTTC. Protein product: CATSDPGQAYGYTF.

The chain recombines TRBV6-5 with TRBJ2-2, with 11 positions matching TRBD2. This CDR3 spans 17 amino acids. Per the germline V gene, CDR1 is MNHEY and CDR2 is SVGAGI. V shed 0 bases, J shed 6 bases, and the junction held 6 bases outside the gene matches. As DNA, the CDR3 is TGTGCCAGCAGTTACTCGGGGCTAGCGGGAGGCTCCGGGGAGCTGTTTTTT. This gives the protein CASSYSGLAGGSGELFF.

V usage is TRBV5-1 and J usage is TRBJ2-7; TRBD2 aligns across 7 bases. Germline CDR1 reads SGHRS; CDR2 reads YFSETQ. The CDR3 is 14 amino acids. Losses at the gene ends were 2 bases for V and 6 bases for J; bases not matched to a gene: 8. The CDR3 region is CASSLMGGSPEQYF. CDR3 in DNA: TGCGCCAGCAGCTTAATGGGCGGGAGTCCCGAGCAGTACTTC.

The chain employs TRBV5-1 and TRBJ2-6; 10 nucleotides line up with TRBD1. Germline V gene sequence: CDR1 SGHRS, CDR2 YFSETQ. V lost 5 bases to trimming and J lost 4 bases; unmatched junction nucleotides: 6. The CDR3 is 16 amino acids. CDR3 in DNA: TGCGCCAGCAGTCATGGGACAGGGGCCGGGGCCAACGTCCTGACTTTC. Amino acids: CASSHGTGAGANVLTF.

The genes are TRBV7-3 and TRBJ2-5, with D unresolved. The V gene's germline CDR1 is SGHTA and CDR2 FQGTGA. V was trimmed by 0 bases and J by 2 bases, leaving 7 bases between them. The CDR3 spans 14 residues. CDR3 DNA: TGTGCCAGCAGCTTAACTGGGCCACAAGAGACCCAGTACTTC. Protein product: CASSLTGPQETQYF. Based on the CDR3 plus reference TRBV7-3 and TRBJ2-5, the full variable domain is GAGVSQTPSNKVTEKGKYVELRCDPISGHTALYWYRQSLGQGPEFLIYFQGTGAADDSGLPNDRFFAVRPEGSVSTLKIQRTERGDSAVYLCASSLTGPQETQYFGPGTRLLVL.

This clonotype has only a few counts. This chain links TRBV20-1 with TRBJ1-1, with 7 bases lining up with TRBD1. The V and J ends lost 0 bases and 4 bases, in that order; junction bases with no gene match: 5. Germline loops: CDR1 DFQATT, CDR2 SNEGSKA (reference sequence). This CDR3 is built from 14 residues. The CDR3 DNA reads TGCAGTGCTAGAGAGGGACAGTTATCCACTGAAGCTTTCTTT. Translated, it gives CSAREGQLSTEAFF.